These 18 T cell receptor beta chains came from one sample sequenced in a study of OX40 agonist ivuxolimab in advanced cancers. Clones were sequenced by immunoSEQ multiplex PCR, and TCRdb holds only the in-frame ones, with some missing. Altogether roughly 59,000 clones are present, more than 85% being singletons, with the ten largest covering around an eighth. The sequences come from CD4+ or CD8+ T cells sorted from blood, collected in a trial of the OX40 agonist ivuxolimab. These receptors all stem from an adult with an advanced solid tumor such as melanoma, head and neck, liver or kidney cancer.

The chain combines TRBV6-6 with TRBJ1-5; perhaps TRBD1 as D (5 bases). This CDR3 has 15 residues. From germline, CDR1 is MNHNY and CDR2 SVGAGI (reference sequence). V lost 1 base and J lost 6, with 13 bases in between. The CDR3 sequence: CASSYLQGSTQPQHF. CDR3 nucleotide sequence: TGTGCCAGCAGTTACTTGCAGGGAAGTACTCAGCCCCAGCATTTT.

This chain links TRBV7-2 with TRBJ2-7, with 8 bases matching TRBD2. This CDR3 spans 17 amino acids. V lost 6 bases, J lost 0 bases, and 13 bases stayed unmatched. Germline V lookup: CDR1 SGHTA, CDR2 FQGNSA. CDR3 in DNA: TGTGCCAGCAGACTTGCGGGAGGTTACTCACTCTCCTACGAGCAGTACTTC. Translating it yields CASRLAGGYSLSYEQYF.

This clone has only one observation. This chain links TRBV5-1 with TRBJ1-2, with 9 positions matching TRBD1. The ends lost 3 bases at V and 0 bases at J; junction bases unmatched: 6. This CDR3 has 16 amino acids. In germline, CDR1 is SGHRS, CDR2 YFSETQ. CDR3: CASSSGQGPANYGYTF. The CDR3 DNA follows: TGCGCCAGCAGCTCAGGACAGGGGCCAGCTAACTATGGCTACACCTTC. Looking up the rest from reference TRBV5-1 and TRBJ1-2 gives the full variable domain: KAGVTQTPRYLIKTRGQQVTLSCSPISGHRSVSWYQQTPGQGLQFLFEYFSETQRNKGNFPGRFSGRQFSNSRSEMNVSTLELGDSALYLCASSSGQGPANYGYTFGSGTRLTVV.

For the CDR3, the DNA is TGTGCCAGTAGTAAAGGGGCGTTTGAGACCCAGTACTTC. Translating it yields CASSKGAFETQYF. V and J are TRBV19 and TRBJ2-5, with a tentative D call TRBD1 (5 bases). This CDR3 comprises 13 residues. CDR1 is LNHDA and CDR2 is SQIVND in the germline V gene (reference sequence). V was cut by 4 bases and J by 5 bases, with 11 bases left in between.

The chain combines TRBV6-6 with TRBJ1-6; D is unresolved. The CDR3 consists of 15 residues. Trimming removed 2 bases at V and 6 bases at J, with 11 bases between. Germline loops: CDR1 MNHNY, CDR2 SVGAGI (reference sequence). The CDR3 reads CASSYVAASNSPLHF. CDR3 DNA: TGTGCCAGCAGTTACGTTGCGGCCTCTAATTCACCCCTCCACTTT.

The CDR3 protein is CASSIAQGAYEQYF. The CDR3, as DNA: TGTGCCAGTAGTATCGCGCAGGGCGCCTACGAGCAGTACTTC. The genes are TRBV19 and TRBJ2-7, with D tentatively TRBD1 (5 bases). The ends were cut back, 3 bases at V and 2 bases at J, with 11 bases in the middle. The CDR3 sequence is 14 residues long. The V gene's germline CDR1 is LNHDA and CDR2 SQIVND (reference sequence).

The V gene is TRBV27, the J gene TRBJ2-7; 9 nucleotides agree with TRBD1. The CDR3 is made up of 13 amino acids. V was pared by 6 bases and J by 5 bases, with 5 bases of the junction left unmatched. Germline values: CDR1 MNHEY, CDR2 SMNVEV (reference sequence). The CDR3 reads CASRPTGGDEQYF. The CDR3 DNA reads as TGTGCCAGCAGACCAACAGGGGGCGACGAGCAGTACTTC.

The chain is built from TRBV11-2 and TRBJ2-2, with 11 bases lining up with TRBD2. The V segment lost 4 bases and the J segment 6 bases; nucleotides outside the gene matches: 4. Germline-derived CDR1 and CDR2 are SGHAT and FQNNGV. CDR3 length equals 15 residues. CDR3 sequence reads: CASSSLAGVAGELFF. CDR3 DNA sequence: TGTGCCAGCAGCTCACTAGCGGGAGTGGCCGGGGAGCTGTTTTTT.

The V and J genes are TRBV27 and TRBJ2-5; D tentatively reads TRBD1 or TRBD2 (6 bases each). Germline-derived CDR1 and CDR2 are MNHEY and SMNVEV (reference sequence). The CDR3 covers 16 residues. The V and J ends lost 3 bases and 5 bases respectively, with 19 bases between them. The CDR3 is CASSFRGTSEGETQYF. The DNA of the CDR3 is TGTGCCAGCAGTTTCCGCGGGACATCGGAAGGGGAGACCCAGTACTTC.

This clone was seen a single time. A read error may account for a junction end that differs from germline. J is TRBJ2-2 and V is TRBV30; the D gene is possibly TRBD2 (5 bases). The CDR3 length is 13 residues. Germline V gene lookup returns CDR1 GTSNPN and CDR2 SVGIG (reference sequence). CDR3 region: CAWIMFKHRGAVF. The CDR3 DNA reads TGTGCCTGGATAATGTTTAAGCACCGGGGAGCTGTTTTT.

This clone occurred a few times. The chain combines TRBV5-6 with TRBJ1-2; D is unresolved. Trimming took 0 bases from V and 4 from J, leaving 7 bases between them. Germline V gives CDR1 SGHDT, CDR2 YYEEEE. The CDR3 covers 13 residues. The CDR3 loop reads CASSLGWAYGYTF. CDR3 in DNA: TGTGCCAGCAGCTTGGGATGGGCCTATGGCTACACCTTC.

The genes are TRBV4-2 and TRBJ1-2, with no clear D. The germline gives CDR1 LGHNA, CDR2 YNFKEQ. Trimming removed 1 base at V and 4 bases at J, with 10 bases between. The CDR3 is made up of 14 amino acids. The CDR3 loop is CASSQVAGIYGYTF. Written as DNA, the CDR3 is TGTGCCAGCAGCCAAGTCGCAGGAATCTATGGCTACACCTTC.

V and J are TRBV7-9 and TRBJ1-5; D is possibly TRBD1 (6 bases). The CDR3 sequence is 13 residues long. The germline V gene has CDR1 SEHNR and CDR2 FQNEAQ (reference sequence). Trimming pared 5 bases from V and 5 bases from J, leaving 10 bases between. CDR3 DNA: TGTGCCAGCAGCCGGGACATCTATCAGCCCCAGCATTTT. It encodes CASSRDIYQPQHF.

The V and J genes are TRBV5-6 and TRBJ2-7; no clear D gene. V lost 2 bases and J 7 bases, leaving 7 bases between the germline ends. The CDR3 has 11 amino acids. Germline values: CDR1 SGHDT, CDR2 YYEEEE. This chain's CDR3 is CASSFGGEQYF. For the CDR3, the DNA is TGTGCCAGCAGCTTCGGTGGAGAGCAGTACTTC.

A note on this clone: One end of the junction does not line up with germline, which may come from a read error. The gene calls are TRBV2 and TRBJ1-5; maybe TRBD1 (6 bases). Germline CDR1 reads SNHLY; CDR2 reads FYNNEI. The CDR3 totals 13 residues. Here the CDR3 DNA reads TGTGCCAGCAGTGACGGGGGCAAGCAGCCCCAGCATTTT. Translation: CASSDGGKQPQHF.

The chain couples TRBV19 to TRBJ2-1; maybe TRBD2 (6 bases). V lost 6 bases and J 2 bases, leaving 14 bases between the germline ends. From germline, CDR1 is LNHDA and CDR2 SQIVND (reference sequence). The CDR3 contains 15 residues. CDR3 DNA: TGTGCCAGTAGGGCCCCAGGCGGGGCCTACAATGAGCAGTTCTTC. Protein: CASRAPGGAYNEQFF.

The rearrangement uses TRBV27 and TRBJ2-3; D uncertain. Trimming removed 2 bases at V and 6 bases at J, with 9 bases between. Germline V gene data show CDR1 as MNHEY and CDR2 as SMNVEV (reference sequence). The CDR3 spans 13 residues. CDR3: CASSLPTLDTQYF. The DNA for the CDR3 is TGTGCCAGCAGTTTACCGACACTGGATACGCAGTATTTT.

J is TRBJ1-2 and V is TRBV7-9; the D gene is possibly TRBD1 (5 bases). V was clipped by 5 bases and J by 8 bases, with 15 bases between them. CDR3 length: 13 amino acids. CDR1 and CDR2 (germline): SEHNR, FQNEAQ (reference sequence). The CDR3 nucleotides read TGTGCCAGCAGCCTGGGGCGCGTCGGCGGCTACACCTTC. This encodes CASSLGRVGGYTF.